This T cell receptor beta chain emerged from a study of T cell responses to AZD1222 COVID-19 vaccine. At the level of the study: Second doses at about 4 or about 12 weeks were pooled.

The CDR3 spans 15 residues. CDR1 and CDR2 from the germline V gene are KGHSH and LQKENI. V gave up 3 bases and J gave up 8 bases; unmatched junction bases: 10. Profiled with immunoSEQ multiplex PCR; TCRdb holds only in-frame clones, not every one. Among around 150,000 clones listed, 94% were seen once. This receptor was identified in an adult in good health. The material was peripheral blood, obtained on day 0 of AZD1222 vaccination. V is TRBV18 and J is TRBJ2-1; the match to TRBD1 covers 7 bases. The CDR3 nucleotides are TGTGCCAGCTCACCGCCCAGGGGGTCAGGGGATGAGCAGTTCTTC. Its protein product is CASSPPRGSGDEQFF.